This TCR beta chain was retrieved from a study of cytomegalovirus exposure and HLA in healthy donors. PCR employed 60 Vbeta and 13 Jbeta primers. Libraries were prepared by immunoSEQ multiplex PCR; TCRdb keeps only in-frame clonotypes and omits some of them. The sample records about 200,000 clones, approximately 80% being singletons. The germline V gene has CDR1 SGHRS and CDR2 YFSETQ. V lost 0 bases and J 2 bases, leaving 7 bases between the germline ends. The CDR3 contains 14 residues. This TCR was sampled from a man younger than 45 in good health and CMV-seronegative. The J gene is TRBJ2-3, the V gene TRBV5-1; D is possibly TRBD1 (5 bases). Sequenced material: PBMCs. The CDR3 region has the DNA TGCGCCAGCAGCTTGGGACAGATCACAGATACGCAGTATTTT. Translated, it gives CASSLGQITDTQYF. Based on the CDR3 plus reference TRBV5-1 and TRBJ2-3, the full variable domain is KAGVTQTPRYLIKTRGQQVTLSCSPISGHRSVSWYQQTPGQGLQFLFEYFSETQRNKGNFPGRFSGRQFSNSRSEMNVSTLELGDSALYLCASSLGQITDTQYFGPGTRLTVL.